A selection of T cell receptor beta chains follows, all from one sample in a study of CD8 T cells in ankylosing spondylitis. TCRdb analysed the 5' RACE reads with MiXCR anew, one entry per CDR3 protein. The sample lists about 240,000 distinct CDR3 sequences, 7.5% to 9.5% occurring once. The sequenced sample was blood, either unsorted or a sorted T cell fraction (not recorded which). The receptors were gathered from a female donor with ankylosing spondylitis or in good health (not recorded which). CDR3s include the opening cysteine and the closing phenylalanine or tryptophan. D genes are given only for firm matches. Some rows have no size entry. The others give once, few or many, or a class for an expanded clone.

d_call j_call v_call clone_size cdr3_nt cdr3_aa
- TRBJ2-7 TRBV12-3/TRBV12-4 many TGTGCCAGCAGTTCCTCGGGGGCCTACGAGCAGTACTTC CASSSSGAYEQYF
- TRBJ2-1 TRBV5-1 many TGCGCCAGCAGCTCGGACAGTCAATTCTACAATGAGCAGTTCTTC CASSSDSQFYNEQFF
TRBD1 TRBJ2-1 TRBV7-9 - TGTGCCAGCAGCCCCCGAAGGGTGGGACAGGGGTACAATGAGCAGTTCTTC CASSPRRVGQGYNEQFF
TRBD2 TRBJ2-1 TRBV25-1 many TGTGCCAGCAGTGTGAGCGGGAGCGATGAGCAGTTCTTC CASSVSGSDEQFF
- TRBJ2-3 TRBV2 many TGTGCCAGCAGTCTCGGGGCCCTGAATACGCAGTATTTT CASSLGALNTQYF
TRBD1 TRBJ2-3 TRBV7-9 - TGTGCCAGCAGCTTAGTACACAGGGGCAACGATACGCAGTATTTT CASSLVHRGNDTQYF
- TRBJ2-1 TRBV12-3/TRBV12-4 many TGTGCCAGCAGCCGGGACTTCCCTACCAATGAGCAGTTCTTC CASSRDFPTNEQFF
- TRBJ2-3 TRBV4-3 - TGCGCCAGCAGCCAAGAAGGGAATACGCAGTATTTT CASSQEGNTQYF
- TRBJ1-2 TRBV6-2/TRBV6-3 many TGTGCCAGCAGGACGGGGGGTCGCGGCTACACCTTC CASRTGGRGYTF
- TRBJ2-2 TRBV5-1 many TGCGCCAGCAACCTTTTGGGGGTCACCGGGGAGCTGTTTTTT CASNLLGVTGELFF
- TRBJ1-6 TRBV27 many TGTGCCAGCAGTTTATACGAGGGATATAATTCACCCCTCCACTTT CASSLYEGYNSPLHF
TRBD2 TRBJ2-3 TRBV9 many TGTGCCAGCAGCGTAGGACTAGCGGCTAGCACAGATACGCAGTATTTT CASSVGLAASTDTQYF
TRBD2 TRBJ2-1 TRBV5-1 few TGCGCCAGCGGGCGGGAGGTAAGCTCCTACAATGAGCAGTTCTTC CASGREVSSYNEQFF
- TRBJ2-6 TRBV29-1 many TGCAGCGCCTCGATGGGGGGTCCTGGGGCCAACGTCCTGACTTTC CSASMGGPGANVLTF
- TRBJ2-1 TRBV12-3/TRBV12-4 many TGTGCCAGCAGTCCCAGGGGCGATGAGCAGTTCTTC CASSPRGDEQFF
- TRBJ2-3 TRBV11-2 - TGTGCCAGCAGCATCCTAGGACATTCTTTTAGCACAGATACGCAGTATTTT CASSILGHSFSTDTQYF
- TRBJ2-7 TRBV20-1 - TGCAGTGCTAGTGAAGATTGGGGAGACGAGCAGTACTTC CSASEDWGDEQYF
- TRBJ1-5 TRBV20-1 many TGCAGTGCTAGAGATCGGCGGGGGGGCAACAATCAGCCCCAGCATTTT CSARDRRGGNNQPQHF
- TRBJ2-1 TRBV5-6 many TGTGCCAGCAGCTTGGGATGGAAGGCGATCTACAATGAGCAGTTCTTC CASSLGWKAIYNEQFF
TRBD1 TRBJ2-2 TRBV20-1 many TGCAGTGCGAGGGACAGTGGCACCGGGGAGCTGTTTTTT CSARDSGTGELFF
- TRBJ1-3 TRBV30 - TGTGCCTGGAGTCGGGGAGTTAGCTCTGGAAACACCATATATTTT CAWSRGVSSGNTIYF
- TRBJ1-2 TRBV20-1 many TGCAGTGCTAGAGATCCCCAGGGGTTATTCTATGGCTACACCTTC CSARDPQGLFYGYTF
- TRBJ2-1 TRBV5-1 many TGCGCCAGCAGGAAATCGGCCTACAATGAGCAGTTCTTC CASRKSAYNEQFF
- TRBJ1-1 TRBV21-1 many TGTGCCAGCAGCAAAGCGCGTGGTGAACGAAAAGCTTTCTTT CASSKARGERKAFF
- TRBJ2-2 TRBV20-1 many TGCAGTGCTAGACGACCCCTCGGTCGGGGTGGCACCGGGGAGCTGTTTTTT CSARRPLGRGGTGELFF
- TRBJ2-7 TRBV10-2 many TGCGCCAGCAGTGGGTCAGCCAGCGACGAGCAGTACTTC CASSGSASDEQYF
- TRBJ1-6 TRBV20-1 many TGCAGTGCTCTCCAAACAGGGTCCGGTCATTCACCCCTCCACTTT CSALQTGSGHSPLHF
- TRBJ1-2 TRBV6-1 many TGTGCCAGCATCGGTGTAGAACCCGGGCGTAACTATGGCTACACCTTC CASIGVEPGRNYGYTF
TRBD2 TRBJ2-1 TRBV5-6 many TGTGCCAGCAGCTTTATATCAACTAGCGGGAGTAATTCGGAGGAGCAGTTCTTC CASSFISTSGSNSEEQFF
- TRBJ1-2 TRBV4-1 many TGCGCCAGCAGCCAAGAAGGCTATGGCTACACCTTC CASSQEGYGYTF